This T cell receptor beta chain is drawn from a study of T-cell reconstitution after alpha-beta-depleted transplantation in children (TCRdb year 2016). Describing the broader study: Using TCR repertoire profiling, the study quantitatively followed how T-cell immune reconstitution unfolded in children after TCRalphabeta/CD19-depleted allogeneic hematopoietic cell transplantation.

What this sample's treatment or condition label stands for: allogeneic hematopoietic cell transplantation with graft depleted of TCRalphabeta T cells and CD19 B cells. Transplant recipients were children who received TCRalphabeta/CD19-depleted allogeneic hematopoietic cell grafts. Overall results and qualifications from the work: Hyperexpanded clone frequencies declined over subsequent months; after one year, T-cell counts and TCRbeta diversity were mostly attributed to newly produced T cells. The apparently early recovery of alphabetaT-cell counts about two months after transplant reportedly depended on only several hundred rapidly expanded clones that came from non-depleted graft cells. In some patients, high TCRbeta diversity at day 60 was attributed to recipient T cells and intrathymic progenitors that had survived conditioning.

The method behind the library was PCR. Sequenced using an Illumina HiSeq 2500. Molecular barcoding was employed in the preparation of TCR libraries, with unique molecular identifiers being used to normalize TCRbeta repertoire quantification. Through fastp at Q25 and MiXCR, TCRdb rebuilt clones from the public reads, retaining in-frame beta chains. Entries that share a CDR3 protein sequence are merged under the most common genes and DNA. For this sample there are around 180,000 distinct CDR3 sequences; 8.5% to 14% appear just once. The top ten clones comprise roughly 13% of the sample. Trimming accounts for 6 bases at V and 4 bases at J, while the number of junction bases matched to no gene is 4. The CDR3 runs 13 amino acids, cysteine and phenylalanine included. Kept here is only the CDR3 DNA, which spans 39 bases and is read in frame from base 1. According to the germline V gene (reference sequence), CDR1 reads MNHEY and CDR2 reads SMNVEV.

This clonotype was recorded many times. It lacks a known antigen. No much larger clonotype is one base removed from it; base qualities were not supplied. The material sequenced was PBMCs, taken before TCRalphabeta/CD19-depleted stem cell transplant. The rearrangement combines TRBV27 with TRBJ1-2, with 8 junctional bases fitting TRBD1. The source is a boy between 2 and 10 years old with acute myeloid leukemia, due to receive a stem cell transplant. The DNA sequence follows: TGTGCCAGCAGACCACAGGGGGGCTATGGCTACACCTTC. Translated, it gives CASRPQGGYGYTF.